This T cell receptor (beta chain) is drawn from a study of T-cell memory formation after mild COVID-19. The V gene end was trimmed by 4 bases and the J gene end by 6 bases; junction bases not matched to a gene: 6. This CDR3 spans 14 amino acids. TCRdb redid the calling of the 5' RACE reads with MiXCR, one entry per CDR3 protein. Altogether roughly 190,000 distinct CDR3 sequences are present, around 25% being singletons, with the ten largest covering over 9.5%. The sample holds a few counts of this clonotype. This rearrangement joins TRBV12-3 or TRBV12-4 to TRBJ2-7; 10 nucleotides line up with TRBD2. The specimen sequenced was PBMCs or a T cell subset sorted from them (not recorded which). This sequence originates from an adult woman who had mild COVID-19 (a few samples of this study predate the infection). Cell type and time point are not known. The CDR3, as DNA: TGTGCCAGCAGTTCAAGCGGGAGGGCCGGCGAGCAGTACTTC. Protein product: CASSSSGRAGEQYF.